This T cell receptor beta chain was sequenced for a study of T cells after yellow fever vaccination (dated by TCRdb to the late 2010s). For the wider study: The SMART-Seq v4 Ultra Low Input RNA kit was used to prepare libraries from fractions with low cell numbers. To track T-cell clones before and after primary and booster YFV17D yellow fever vaccination, bulk TCR alpha and beta repertoires were sequenced longitudinally. Two healthy male donors, one aged 18 to 29 and one aged 30 to 40 years, made up the cohort. Blood was drawn at multiple timepoints before and after primary and secondary immunization, with bulk PBMC replicates and cell subsets isolated. The full study reports these points: A small share of clonotypes occurred in both CD4 and CD8 compartments, likely arising from convergent recombination. Computational filtering was required because FACS-sorted repertoires could contain abundant contaminating clonotypes from the bulk population. Most clones expanded after primary vaccination were re-detected after the booster (almost 98% of CD4 and around 88% of CD8), suggesting broad memory maintenance. Only a couple of donors were included in the study, so the extent to which the findings can be generalized is limited. The secondary T-cell response was found to be weaker but faster than the primary response, with a peak reached on day 5 rather than on day 15.

V is pruned by 4 bases and J by 2 bases, leaving 4 bases of the junction without a gene match. Sequences SEHNR (CDR1) and FQNEAQ (CDR2) are obtained from the germline V gene (reference sequence). The CDR3 measures 15 amino acids from cysteine to phenylalanine. The read is trimmed to its CDR3 DNA, 45 bases read in frame from base 1. TCR cDNA was made using 5'RACE template switching, a step that added a universal primer site and unique molecular identifiers. cDNA synthesis was primed from both the TCR alpha and TCR beta constant segments. Library amplification involved two PCR steps, and the second step added sample barcodes and sequencing adapters. Sequencing of libraries was done on Illumina HiSeq 2500 (2x100 bp) or NovaSeq (2x150 bp). The authors processed their data as follows. Demultiplexing of reads and collapsing into UMI consensus sequences were performed with MIGEC, and V(D)J alignment was carried out with MiXCR. Vaccine-responding clonotypes were defined with edgeR using replicate PBMC samples, requiring FDR below 0.01 and a log2 fold change above 5 up to day 15. CD4 or CD8 identity was assigned to each bulk clonotype according to whether the clonotype was present at higher abundance in the sequenced CD4 repertoire or the sequenced CD8 repertoire. TCRdb took the public reads, trimmed them with fastp at Q25, ran MiXCR for clone calling and kept in-frame beta chains. Identical CDR3 proteins give one entry, which carries the most common genes and DNA. The authors' filters were not applied to this entry. The sample data list 450,000 to 550,000 distinct CDR3 sequences, and about a fifth of these were observed just once. About a sixth of the sample goes to the ten largest clones.

This specimen's treatment or condition label, per the study, means: live attenuated yellow fever vaccine strain. At each blood-draw timepoint, two biological replicates of bulk PBMCs were collected. A standard Ficoll-Paque protocol was used to isolate PBMCs from peripheral blood. TriZol was used to extract RNA from bulk PBMCs, CD4 and CD8 fractions, and dextramer-positive and dextramer-negative fractions. This clonotype was found many times. Its antigen is unknown. Per-nucleotide qualities are absent, and no much larger clonotype sits a single base away. The chain couples TRBV7-9 to TRBJ2-1, with 8 bases aligning to TRBD2. Specimen: PBMCs, collected about 21 days after the first yellow fever vaccination. This receptor was obtained from a young man who received the YFV17D yellow fever vaccine. The CDR3 protein: CASSYTSGPYNEQFF. The DNA is as follows: TGTGCCAGCAGCTATACTAGCGGACCCTACAATGAGCAGTTCTTC.